The T cell receptor (beta chain) described here comes from a study of siplizumab effects on memory and regulatory T cells. Study results and limitations: Only a minor fraction of alloreactive clones mapped to unstimulated subsets. The Treg-derived share of mappable alloreactive CD4+ clones averaged about 74% with siplizumab and around 26% in controls. In the presence of siplizumab, alloreactive sequences traceable to unstimulated CD4+ memory cells were significantly reduced.

This table comes from immunoSEQ multiplex PCR, and its TCRdb copy is limited to in-frame clones, with some not included. The sample records more than 90,000 clones, just under 95% being singletons. For this clone: What it binds is not known.

Per germline, CDR1 SGHNT and CDR2 YYREEE (reference sequence). Losses at the gene ends were 10 bases for V and 9 bases for J; bases not matched to a gene: 18. The CDR3 is 14 amino acids. The source material was non-Treg CD4+ T cells sorted from blood. This chain joins TRBV5-4 and TRBJ1-1; 7 bases match TRBD1. The receptor was derived from a human donor in good health. CDR3 region: CAGRSNTGAPKAFF. CDR3 DNA sequence: TGTGCCGGACGCTCAAATACAGGGGCCCCAAAAGCTTTCTTT. Full variable domain (remainder filled in from reference TRBV5-4 and TRBJ1-1): ETGVTQSPTHLIKTRGQQVTLRCSSQSGHNTVSWYQQALGQGPQFIFQYYREEENGRGNFPPRFSGLQFPNYSSELNVNALELDDSALYLCAGRSNTGAPKAFFGQGTRLTVV.